The rows below give T cell receptor beta chains drawn from one sample of a study of blood T cell repertoires in COVID-19. Clones were read by immunoSEQ multiplex PCR, and TCRdb kept only the in-frame ones, dropping some. The sample shows some 250,000 clones, 80% to 85% of them seen only once. Sequencing used peripheral blood. The origin of the receptors is a man aged 55 to 70 with acute or convalescent COVID-19. Each CDR3 is given with its conserved first and last residue. D genes are given only for firm matches. A row's size may be missing; if present it is once, few, many or a size class.

V	length	D	J	size	CDR3	DNA
TRBV29-1	13	TRBD2	TRBJ2-5	.	CSVDRGGTETQYF	TGCAGCGTTGATCGGGGGGGGACAGAGACCCAGTACTTC
TRBV12-1	16	.	TRBJ2-1	.	CASSSPGLAEYNEQFF	TGTGCCAGCAGCTCCCCGGGACTAGCGGAATACAATGAGCAGTTCTTC
TRBV5-1	15	TRBD1	TRBJ2-3	.	CASSPDRGRGDTQYF	TGCGCCAGCAGCCCTGACAGGGGGCGAGGAGATACGCAGTATTTT
TRBV27	15	.	TRBJ1-5	.	CASSLQYQSNQPQHF	TGTGCCAGCAGTTTACAGTACCAGTCTAATCAGCCCCAGCATTTT
TRBV10-3	15	TRBD1	TRBJ2-3	.	CAISERDRGWDTQYF	TGTGCCATCAGTGAACGCGACAGGGGATGGGATACGCAGTATTTT
TRBV2	14	.	TRBJ1-2	.	CASSEALGAGGYTF	TGTGCCAGCAGTGAAGCGCTGGGGGCAGGGGGCTACACCTTC
TRBV7-6	17	TRBD2	TRBJ2-1	once	CASSRTGTSGGHNEQFF	TGTGCCAGCAGCCGAACGGGGACTAGCGGGGGACACAATGAGCAGTTCTTC
TRBV5-4	16	TRBD2	TRBJ2-1	.	CASSLPSGRAYNEQFF	TGTGCCAGCAGCTTACCAAGCGGGAGAGCCTACAATGAGCAGTTCTTC
TRBV12-3/TRBV12-4	12	.	TRBJ1-2	.	CASSNSNYGYTF	TGTGCCAGCAGTAACAGTAACTATGGCTACACCTTC
TRBV5-1	16	.	TRBJ2-3	.	CASSFRAELGTDTQYF	TGCGCCAGCAGCTTCCGAGCGGAACTAGGCACAGATACGCAGTATTTT
TRBV6-5	14	.	TRBJ1-2	.	CASPPDDRNYGYTF	TGTGCCAGCCCCCCTGATGACAGGAACTATGGCTACACCTTC
TRBV5-4	15	TRBD1	TRBJ1-2	.	CASSTRQGFFYGYTF	TGTGCCAGCAGCACAAGACAGGGCTTTTTCTATGGCTACACCTTC
TRBV6-2/TRBV6-3	14	.	TRBJ2-3	.	CASSYFLLADTQYF	TGTGCCAGCAGTTACTTTCTATTGGCAGATACGCAGTATTTT
TRBV15	15	.	TRBJ1-4	once	CATSQVGRANEKLFF	TGTGCCACCAGCCAGGTTGGGAGGGCGAATGAAAAACTGTTTTTT
TRBV18	15	TRBD2	TRBJ2-3	.	CASSPISGSIDTQYF	TGTGCCAGCTCGCCGATTAGCGGGAGTATAGATACGCAGTATTTT
TRBV3-1/TRBV3-2	16	TRBD2	TRBJ2-7	.	CASSQLGQAGAYEQYF	TGTGCCAGCAGCCAATTAGGCCAAGCGGGGGCCTACGAGCAGTACTTC
TRBV11-1	14	.	TRBJ2-7	.	CASSLLGGFYEQYF	TGTGCCAGCAGCTTATTGGGGGGATTCTACGAGCAGTACTTC
TRBV21-1	19	.	TRBJ2-3	.	CASSSSSLRGQGAADTQYF	TGTGCCAGCAGCTCCAGCTCCCTTCGGGGACAGGGGGCCGCAGATACGCAGTATTTT
TRBV28	14	.	TRBJ2-5	.	CASSLSGNQETQYF	TGTGCCAGCAGTTTATCAGGGAATCAAGAGACCCAGTACTTC
TRBV21-1	13	.	TRBJ2-7	.	CASKRQRSYEQYF	TGTGCCAGCAAGAGACAGCGCTCCTACGAGCAGTACTTC
TRBV7-9	16	.	TRBJ1-4	.	CASESLRTATNEKLFF	TGTGCCAGCGAAAGTTTAAGGACAGCAACTAATGAAAAACTGTTTTTT
TRBV10-1	14	TRBD2	TRBJ2-1	.	CASSSGGYYNEQFF	TGCGCCAGTTCTAGCGGGGGTTACTACAATGAGCAGTTCTTC
TRBV5-1	14	.	TRBJ2-5	.	CASSLVADQETQYF	TGCGCCAGCAGCTTGGTAGCTGACCAAGAGACCCAGTACTTC
TRBV19	15	.	TRBJ2-3	.	CASTDIGGVADTQYF	TGTGCCAGTACCGATATAGGAGGGGTGGCAGATACGCAGTATTTT
TRBV28	15	TRBD1	TRBJ1-1	.	CASSSTGRANTEAFF	TGTGCCAGCAGTTCGACAGGGAGAGCTAACACTGAAGCTTTCTTT
TRBV30	13	TRBD1	TRBJ1-2	.	CAWSQGGAYGYTF	TGTGCCTGGAGTCAAGGGGGCGCCTATGGCTACACCTTC
TRBV28	16	TRBD2	TRBJ2-5	.	CASSLGSFSGQETQYF	TGTGCCAGCAGTTTAGGCTCCTTTAGCGGGCAAGAGACCCAGTACTTC
TRBV6-6	14	.	TRBJ1-1	.	CASSYSMEGTEAFF	TGTGCCAGCAGTTACTCGATGGAGGGGACTGAAGCTTTCTTT
TRBV24-1	13	TRBD1	TRBJ2-7	.	CATSDGTGGEQYF	TGTGCCACCAGTGATGGGACAGGGGGTGAGCAGTACTTC
TRBV6-1	14	.	TRBJ1-1	.	CASSELGQNTEAFF	TGTGCCAGCAGTGAATTGGGCCAAAACACTGAAGCTTTCTTT
TRBV18	17	TRBD2	TRBJ2-2	.	CASSPPGLAGNTGELFF	TGTGCCAGCTCACCACCGGGACTAGCGGGGAACACCGGGGAGCTGTTTTTT
TRBV20-1	15	.	TRBJ1-5	.	CSASSGSGGNQPQHF	TGCAGTGCTAGTTCTGGGAGCGGCGGCAATCAGCCCCAGCATTTT
TRBV6-1	15	.	TRBJ2-1	.	CASSEQDIPVHEQFF	TGTGCCAGCAGTGAACAGGACATACCGGTGCATGAGCAGTTCTTC
TRBV27	13	.	TRBJ2-3	.	CASNRGTGNTQYF	TGTGCCAGCAACCGCGGCACGGGTAATACGCAGTATTTT
TRBV9	15	.	TRBJ2-7	few	CASSVRQEAWNEQYF	TGTGCCAGCAGCGTCAGACAGGAGGCCTGGAATGAGCAGTACTTC
TRBV5-1	15	.	TRBJ2-7	once	CASSLGRFSSYEQYF	TGCGCCAGCAGCTTGGGTAGATTTAGCTCCTACGAGCAGTACTTC
TRBV15	14	TRBD1	TRBJ1-4	.	CATSRQGAWEKLFF	TGTGCCACCAGCAGACAGGGGGCGTGGGAAAAACTGTTTTTT
TRBV12-3/TRBV12-4	13	.	TRBJ1-5	.	CASSFNSFQPQHF	TGTGCCAGCAGTTTTAATTCGTTTCAGCCCCAGCATTTT
TRBV9	15	.	TRBJ1-3	.	CASSVEAVSGNTIYF	TGTGCCAGCAGCGTAGAGGCGGTCTCTGGAAACACCATATATTTT
TRBV10-2	17	TRBD1	TRBJ1-2	.	CASRVSTGTGSKEGYTF	TGCGCCAGCAGGGTTTCCACCGGGACAGGGAGTAAGGAAGGCTACACCTTC
TRBV9	15	TRBD1	TRBJ2-7	.	CASSASPGQGYEQYF	TGTGCCAGCAGCGCCTCGCCGGGACAGGGCTACGAGCAGTACTTC
TRBV10-3	13	TRBD2	TRBJ2-5	few	CAIRGLDGETQYF	TGTGCCATCAGGGGACTAGACGGGGAGACCCAGTACTTC
TRBV27	20	TRBD1	TRBJ1-3	.	CASDHSTKRRQGASGNTIYF	TGTGCCAGCGACCACTCAACGAAGAGAAGACAGGGGGCGAGCGGAAACACCATATATTTT
TRBV4-1	15	TRBD1	TRBJ1-4	.	CASSQGGTGAEKLFF	TGCGCCAGCAGCCAAGGAGGGACAGGGGCTGAAAAACTGTTTTTT
TRBV5-1	13	TRBD1	TRBJ2-7	.	CASSLAGQYEQYF	TGCGCCAGCAGCTTGGCGGGACAGTACGAGCAGTACTTC
TRBV29-1	13	TRBD1	TRBJ2-7	.	CSTSGTGAYEQYF	TGCAGCACCTCCGGGACAGGGGCCTACGAGCAGTACTTC
TRBV7-2	13	.	TRBJ2-7	once	CASSLVIPYEQYF	TGTGCCAGCAGCTTAGTTATCCCCTACGAGCAGTACTTC
TRBV28	15	.	TRBJ1-4	few	CASSLSGSEGEKLFF	TGTGCCAGCAGTTTATCCGGGAGCGAAGGGGAAAAACTGTTTTTT
TRBV5-1	13	.	TRBJ2-7	.	CASSLGGLYEQYF	TGCGCCAGCAGCTTGGGGGGCCTCTACGAGCAGTACTTC
TRBV11-2	14	.	TRBJ2-1	.	CASSQIQRISEQFF	TGTGCCAGCAGCCAGATCCAAAGAATCAGTGAGCAGTTCTTC
TRBV21-1	16	.	TRBJ2-4	.	CASSNQVSLAKNIQYF	TGTGCCAGCAGCAATCAGGTTTCGTTAGCCAAAAACATTCAGTACTTC
TRBV5-1	14	TRBD1	TRBJ2-7	.	CATSRGGQSYEQYF	TGCGCCACCTCCAGAGGGGGACAGTCCTACGAGCAGTACTTC
TRBV10-3	13	.	TRBJ2-1	.	CAISSDRYNEQFF	TGTGCCATCAGTTCCGACAGGTACAATGAGCAGTTCTTC
TRBV6-5	15	.	TRBJ2-2	.	CASSPGRAYAGELFF	TGTGCCAGCAGTCCTGGGAGAGCATACGCCGGGGAGCTGTTTTTT
TRBV15	15	TRBD1	TRBJ2-2	.	CATRRDRGRTGELFF	TGTGCCACCCGCCGGGACAGGGGTCGGACCGGGGAGCTGTTTTTT